These T cell receptor beta chains were read from a single sample in a study of HIV-infected patients and healthy controls. TCRdb re-derived calls from the 5' RACE reads in MiXCR, one entry per CDR3 protein. The profile shows over 3,500 distinct CDR3 sequences, less than 15% of them singletons. The source was blood, collected before antiretroviral therapy. Receptors were obtained from an adult with HIV infection. CDR3s include the opening cysteine and the closing phenylalanine or tryptophan. D genes are given only for firm matches. Not all rows give a size; the values are once, few, many and, for expanded clones, a class.

D	J	size	V	CDR3	DNA
NA	TRBJ1-4	few	TRBV4-3	CASSQEGATNEKLFF	TGCGCCAGCAGCCAAGAAGGGGCAACTAATGAAAAACTGTTTTTT
NA	TRBJ2-6	medium-sized	TRBV4-3	CASRGIDRGSGANVLTF	TGCGCCAGCAGAGGGATCGATCGGGGCTCTGGGGCCAACGTCCTGACTTTC
NA	TRBJ1-2	medium-sized	TRBV24-1	CATSDRPGSGYTF	TGTGCCACCAGTGATAGACCAGGCTCGGGCTACACCTTC
NA	TRBJ1-3	medium-sized	TRBV20-1	CSARRGDGNTIYF	TGCAGTGCTAGGAGAGGGGACGGAAACACCATATATTTT
NA	TRBJ2-1	few	TRBV14	CASSQDETDSYNEQFF	TGTGCCAGCAGCCAAGATGAAACGGACTCCTACAATGAGCAGTTCTTC
NA	TRBJ2-3	medium-sized	TRBV30	CAWNVGAEDTQYF	TGTGCCTGGAACGTCGGGGCCGAGGATACGCAGTATTTT
NA	TRBJ2-5	NA	TRBV7-2	CASSFGVGIETQYF	TGTGCCAGCAGCTTCGGAGTGGGTATAGAGACCCAGTACTTC
NA	TRBJ2-5	medium-sized	TRBV9	CASSVWETQETQYF	TGTGCCAGCAGCGTATGGGAGACCCAAGAGACCCAGTACTTC
TRBD1	TRBJ1-2	medium-sized	TRBV12-3/TRBV12-4	CASSLEDRGDYGYTF	TGTGCCAGCAGTTTAGAGGACAGGGGGGACTATGGCTACACCTTC
NA	TRBJ2-7	medium-sized	TRBV6-5	CASRPNRYEQYF	TGTGCCAGCAGGCCTAATCGGTACGAGCAGTACTTC
NA	TRBJ2-5	many	TRBV7-2	CASSLSITVQETQYF	TGTGCCAGCAGCTTATCAATCACAGTTCAAGAGACCCAGTACTTC
NA	TRBJ2-1	many	TRBV29-1	CSVLGSSYNEQFF	TGCAGCGTCCTGGGGAGCTCCTACAATGAGCAGTTCTTC
NA	TRBJ1-1	medium-sized	TRBV6-1	CANQDRAEAEAFF	TGTGCCAACCAAGACCGGGCGGAAGCTGAAGCTTTCTTT
NA	TRBJ1-2	NA	TRBV3-1	CASQGLGDNHVGYTF	TGTGCCAGCCAAGGGTTAGGAGACAACCACGTCGGCTACACCTTC
TRBD2	TRBJ2-1	few	TRBV12-3/TRBV12-4	CASSQGTSGRSGEQFF	TGTGCCAGCAGCCAGGGGACTAGCGGGAGGTCTGGTGAGCAGTTCTTC
TRBD2	TRBJ2-7	medium-sized	TRBV7-6	CASSSVAGLGYEQYF	TGTGCCAGCAGCTCCGTAGCGGGGTTGGGGTACGAGCAGTACTTC
NA	TRBJ2-3	medium-sized	TRBV29-1	CSVSQLFSTDTQYF	TGCAGCGTTTCACAGCTTTTCAGCACAGATACGCAGTATTTT
NA	TRBJ1-5	medium-sized	TRBV2	CASSEGAWQGGHPQHF	TGTGCCAGCAGTGAGGGAGCATGGCAGGGCGGTCATCCCCAGCATTTT
NA	TRBJ2-3	large	TRBV7-2	CASSPKIGRHEDPITDTQYF	TGTGCCAGCAGCCCGAAAATTGGTCGCCATGAGGACCCGATCACAGATACGCAGTATTTT
NA	TRBJ1-3	medium-sized	TRBV4-2	CASSQDEGAGNTIYF	TGTGCCAGCAGCCAAGATGAGGGGGCTGGAAACACCATATATTTT
NA	TRBJ2-5	medium-sized	TRBV10-3	CAISDPGGQETQYF	TGTGCCATCAGTGACCCGGGCGGCCAAGAGACCCAGTACTTC
NA	TRBJ2-3	medium-sized	TRBV11-2	CASSFPGYTDTQYF	TGTGCCAGCAGCTTTCCGGGATACACAGATACGCAGTATTTT
NA	TRBJ1-1	many	TRBV6-6	CASRWTGNTEAFF	TGTGCCAGCCGATGGACGGGGAACACTGAAGCTTTCTTT
NA	TRBJ1-1	many	TRBV12-3/TRBV12-4	CATGDGLALQAFF	TGTGCCACCGGCGACGGACTTGCGCTTCAAGCTTTCTTT
NA	TRBJ1-1	NA	TRBV12-3/TRBV12-4	CASTKGAIPEAFF	TGTGCCAGCACCAAGGGAGCCATACCTGAAGCTTTCTTT
NA	TRBJ2-6	medium-sized	TRBV11-2	CASSLEGNPGANVLTF	TGTGCCAGCAGCTTAGAGGGGAATCCTGGGGCCAACGTCCTGACTTTC
TRBD1	TRBJ1-3	many	TRBV20-1	CSADTGGSGNTIYF	TGCAGTGCTGATACAGGGGGCAGTGGAAACACCATATATTTT
TRBD1	TRBJ1-4	NA	TRBV27	CASSSRRQGPTNEKLFF	TGTGCCAGCAGTTCGCGACGACAGGGGCCAACTAATGAAAAACTGTTTTTT
NA	TRBJ2-3	medium-sized	TRBV18	CASSEGGTDTQYF	TGTGCCAGCTCAGAAGGGGGCACAGATACGCAGTATTTT
TRBD1	TRBJ1-1	medium-sized	TRBV28	CASIVRDRPNTEAFF	TGTGCCAGCATCGTTCGGGACAGACCGAACACTGAAGCTTTCTTT
NA	TRBJ2-7	medium-sized	TRBV7-9	CASSLEGTSVPEQYF	TGTGCCAGCAGCTTAGAGGGGACATCCGTCCCGGAGCAGTACTTC
TRBD2	TRBJ2-1	medium-sized	TRBV4-1	CASSQGRLAGGNEQFF	TGCGCCAGCAGCCAGGGTCGACTAGCGGGAGGCAATGAGCAGTTCTTC
NA	TRBJ2-7	medium-sized	TRBV20-1	CSARDGLAREQYF	TGCAGTGCTAGAGACGGGCTAGCGAGGGAGCAGTACTTC
NA	TRBJ1-2	medium-sized	TRBV25-1	CASSISGLQEGYTF	TGTGCCAGCAGTATATCGGGACTACAGGAAGGCTACACCTTC
NA	TRBJ1-5	many	TRBV6-2/TRBV6-3	CASSYSRDQPQHF	TGTGCCAGCAGTTACTCGAGAGATCAGCCCCAGCATTTT
NA	TRBJ2-2	medium-sized	TRBV10-3	CAAGTDRAPGELFF	TGTGCCGCGGGGACTGACAGGGCCCCCGGGGAGCTGTTTTTT